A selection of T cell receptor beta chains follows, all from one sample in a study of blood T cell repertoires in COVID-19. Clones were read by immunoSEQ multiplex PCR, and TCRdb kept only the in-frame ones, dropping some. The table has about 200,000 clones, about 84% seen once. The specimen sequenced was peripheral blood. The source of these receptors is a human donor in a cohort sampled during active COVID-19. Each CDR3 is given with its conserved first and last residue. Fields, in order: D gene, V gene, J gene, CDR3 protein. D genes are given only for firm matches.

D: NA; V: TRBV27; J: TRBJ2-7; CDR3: CASSLREGGNEQYF
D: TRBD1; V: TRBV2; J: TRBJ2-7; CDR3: CASKYRGTGDYEQYF
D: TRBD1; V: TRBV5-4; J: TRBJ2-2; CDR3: CASSFPPGQGHGELFF
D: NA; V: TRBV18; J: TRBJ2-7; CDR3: CASSRREGSEQYF
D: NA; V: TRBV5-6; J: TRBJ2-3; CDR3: CASRRQGTDTQYF
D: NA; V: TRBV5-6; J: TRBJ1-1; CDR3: CASSPMGRGEAFF
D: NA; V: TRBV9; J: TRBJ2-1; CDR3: CASSVGVGAQGEQFF
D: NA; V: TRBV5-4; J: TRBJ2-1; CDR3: CASSQGTTPDEQFF
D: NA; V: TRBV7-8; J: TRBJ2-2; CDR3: CASSFRAGLNTGELFF
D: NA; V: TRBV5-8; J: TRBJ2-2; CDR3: CASSPRGIAGELFF
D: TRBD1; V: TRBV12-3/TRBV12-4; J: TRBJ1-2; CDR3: CASRQGLRGYTF
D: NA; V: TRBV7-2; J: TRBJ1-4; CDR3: CASSQKAGRSNEKLFF
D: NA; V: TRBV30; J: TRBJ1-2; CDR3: CAWSVGAGWTYGYTF
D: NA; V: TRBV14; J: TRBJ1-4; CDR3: CASSQGHGLQEKLFF
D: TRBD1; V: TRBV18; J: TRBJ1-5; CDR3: CASSPTDRDQPQHF
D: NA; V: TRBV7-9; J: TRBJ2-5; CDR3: CASSSYLSQETQYF
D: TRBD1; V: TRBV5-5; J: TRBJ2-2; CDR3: CASSLEQGGGGELFF
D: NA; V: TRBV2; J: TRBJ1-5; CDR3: CASSGEGGSQPQHF
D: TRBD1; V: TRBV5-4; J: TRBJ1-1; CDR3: CASSSTGEGNTEAFF
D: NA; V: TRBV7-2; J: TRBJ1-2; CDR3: CASSLFHGTLYGYTF
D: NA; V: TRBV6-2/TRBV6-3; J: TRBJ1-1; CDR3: CASSSPPLASEAFF
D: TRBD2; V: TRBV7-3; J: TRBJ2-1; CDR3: CASSPQGRSGADEQFF
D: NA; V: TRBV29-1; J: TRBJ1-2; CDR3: CSVYDDGYTF
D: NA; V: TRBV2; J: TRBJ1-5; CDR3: CASSVRGGNQPQHF
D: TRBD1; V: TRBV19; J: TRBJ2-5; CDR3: CASRDRGRGETQYF
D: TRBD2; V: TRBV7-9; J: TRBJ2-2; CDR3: CASSLAGFSGRTGELFF
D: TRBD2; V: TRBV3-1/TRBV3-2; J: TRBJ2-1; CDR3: CASSQGPSGYNEQFF
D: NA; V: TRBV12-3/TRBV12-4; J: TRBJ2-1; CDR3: CASSYSGSEQFF
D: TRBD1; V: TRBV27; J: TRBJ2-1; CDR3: CASSLAPPGQAYSHEQFF
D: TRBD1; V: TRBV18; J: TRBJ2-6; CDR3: CASSFPGTGFSANVLTF
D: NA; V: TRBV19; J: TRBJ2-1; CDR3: CASLRTGSSEQFF
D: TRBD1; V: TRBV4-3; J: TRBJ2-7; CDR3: CASSQEQGYEQYF
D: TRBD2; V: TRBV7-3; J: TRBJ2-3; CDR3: CASSLTRTSGGDTQYF
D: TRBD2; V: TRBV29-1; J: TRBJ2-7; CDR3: CSVDSLAGGNEQYF
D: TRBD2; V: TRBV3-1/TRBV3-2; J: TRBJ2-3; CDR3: CASSRLAGVGTDTQYF
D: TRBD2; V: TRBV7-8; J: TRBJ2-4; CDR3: CASSLVGTSGLAKNIQYF
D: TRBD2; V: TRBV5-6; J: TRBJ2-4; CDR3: CASSMGGGTKNIQYF
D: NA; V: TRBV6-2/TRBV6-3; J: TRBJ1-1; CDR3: CASSSRGILNTEAFF
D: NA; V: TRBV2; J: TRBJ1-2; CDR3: CASSEGGRYGYTF